These 8 T cell receptor beta chains originate from one sample sequenced in a study of Graves' ophthalmopathy and Graves' hyperthyroidism. The authors amplified TCR beta CDR3 regions, and they did so from RNA transcripts for repertoire sequencing. The library came from an HTBI-primed first-round RT-PCR and a second-round multiplex PCR. MiXCR, run by TCRdb on the multiplex PCR reads, gives a single entry per CDR3 protein. This table holds almost 750,000 distinct CDR3 sequences, around 40% found once. Material for sequencing was peripheral blood. The receptors come from an adult man with Graves' ophthalmopathy.

The chain employs TRBV28 and TRBJ2-5, with 7 bases fitting TRBD1. Losses at the gene ends were 11 bases for V and 2 bases for J; bases not matched to a gene: 8. The length of the CDR3 is 13 residues. Germline lookup yields CDR1 MDHEN and CDR2 SYDVKM. CDR3 residues: CALGDSQQETQYF. The CDR3, as DNA: TGTGCCTTAGGGGACAGCCAACAAGAGACCCAGTACTTC.

The table lists this clonotype with many counts. The rearrangement joins TRBV10-3 to TRBJ1-5; no firm D call. This CDR3 has 17 residues. Germline CDR1 and CDR2: ENHRY and SYGVKD. With 0 bases removed from V and 3 bases from J, the gap between germline ends came to 15 bases. The CDR3: CAISESPLGQDNQPQHF. CDR3 bases: TGTGCCATCAGTGAGTCCCCCCTCGGTCAAGACAATCAGCCCCAGCATTTT.

Regarding this clonotype: This may come from a read error, since a much larger clone is one base off. The chain employs TRBV7-2 and TRBJ1-6; 9 bases are a match to TRBD1. CDR1 is SGHTA and CDR2 is FQGNSA in the germline V gene. CDR3 size: 14 residues. DNA for the CDR3: TGTGCCAGCAGCTTACGGACAGGGGCTTCACTCCTCCACTTT. Translated, it gives CASSLRTGASLLHF.

The table lists this clonotype with a few counts. This chain links TRBV25-1 with TRBJ1-2; the D is unclear. There are 10 residues in the CDR3. Germline CDR1 and CDR2: MGHDK and SYGVNS. Trimming stripped 6 bases from V and 7 bases from J, with 6 bases between. The CDR3 reads CASREVGYTF. As DNA, the CDR3 is TGTGCCAGCAGAGAGGTTGGCTACACCTTC.

V and J are TRBV6-1 and TRBJ1-3; 11 bases fit TRBD1. Germline V lookup: CDR1 MNHNS, CDR2 SASEGT. This CDR3 has 18 amino acids. Unmatched junction bases numbered 7, after V lost 0 bases and J lost 3 bases. The CDR3, as DNA: TGTGCCAGCAGTGAAGCGCTTGGACAGGGGGCGAGTGGAAACACCATATATTTT. Protein sequence: CASSEALGQGASGNTIYF.

The chain recombines TRBV20-1 with TRBJ2-7; the D gene is possibly TRBD2 (5 bases). Germline V gene lookup returns CDR1 DFQATT and CDR2 SNEGSKA (reference sequence). CDR3 length: 15 amino acids. Trimming shortened V by 3 bases and J by 0 bases, and 15 bases separated the two germline ends. Here the CDR3 reads CSASFLTEGSYEQYF. The CDR3 region has the DNA TGCAGTGCTAGTTTCCTGACTGAGGGCTCCTACGAGCAGTACTTC.

This chain joins TRBV29-1 and TRBJ2-2; D possibly corresponds to TRBD2 (5 bases). Germline-derived CDR1 and CDR2 are SQVTM and ANQGSEA. CDR3 length: 14 amino acids. The germline V and J ends were trimmed by 4 bases and 6 bases, with 15 bases remaining between them. This CDR3 is CSVAIGSGSGELFF. CDR3 coding DNA: TGCAGCGTTGCAATAGGGTCGGGGTCCGGGGAGCTGTTTTTT.

The table lists this clonotype with many counts. The chain combines TRBV29-1 with TRBJ1-4, with D hard to call. From germline, CDR1 is SQVTM and CDR2 ANQGSEA. This CDR3 is 13 amino acids long. V was cut by 5 bases and J by 4 bases, with 11 bases left in between. CDR3 coding DNA: TGCAGCGTTAATGCAGGTCTTAATGAAAAACTGTTTTTT. Translating it yields CSVNAGLNEKLFF.